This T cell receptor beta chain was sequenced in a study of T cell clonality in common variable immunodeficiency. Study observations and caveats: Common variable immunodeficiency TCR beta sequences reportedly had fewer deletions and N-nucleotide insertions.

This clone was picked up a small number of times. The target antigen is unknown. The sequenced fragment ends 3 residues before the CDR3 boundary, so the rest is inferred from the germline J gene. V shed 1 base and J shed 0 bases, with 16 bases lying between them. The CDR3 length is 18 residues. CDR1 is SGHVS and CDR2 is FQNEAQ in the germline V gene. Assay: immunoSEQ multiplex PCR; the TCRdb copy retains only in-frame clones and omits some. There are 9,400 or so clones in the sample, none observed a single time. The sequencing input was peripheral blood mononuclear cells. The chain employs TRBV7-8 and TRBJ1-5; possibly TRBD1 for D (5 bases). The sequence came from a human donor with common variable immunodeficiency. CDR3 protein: CASSLGFGGIYSNQPQHF. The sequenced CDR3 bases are TGTGCCAGCAGCTTAGGATTCGGGGGGATTTATAGCAATCAGCCC.